The 8 T cell receptor beta chains given below trace back to one sample, sequenced in a study of cytomegalovirus exposure and HLA in healthy donors. Both 60 Vbeta primers and 13 Jbeta primers went into the PCR. Using immunoSEQ multiplex PCR, the repertoire was profiled, and TCRdb retains in-frame clones only, with some absent. This sample yields about 150,000 clones, of which more than 60% are seen a single time; 1.4% belongs to the top ten. The source material was PBMCs. All receptors derive from a young woman in good health and CMV-seropositive.

The chain uses TRBV5-6 and TRBJ1-2; TRBD1 agrees at 9 bases. The germline V gene has CDR1 SGHDT and CDR2 YYEEEE. The CDR3 is 16 amino acids. J gave up 2 bases and V 0 bases, and 5 bases lay outside the gene matches. CDR3 bases: TGTGCCAGCAGCTTGGCACAGGGACAGGGAAACTATGGCTACACCTTC. Translating it yields CASSLAQGQGNYGYTF. The full variable domain, in which reference TRBV5-6 and TRBJ1-2 provide the parts outside the CDR3, is DAGVTQSPTHLIKTRGQQVTLRCSPKSGHDTVSWYQQALGQGPQFIFQYYEEEERQRGNFPDRFSGHQFPNYSSELNVNALLLGDSALYLCASSLAQGQGNYGYTFGSGTRLTVV.

The rearrangement links TRBV5-1 to TRBJ2-2, with 12 positions matching TRBD2. CDR1 is SGHRS, CDR2 YFSETQ, per germline. This CDR3 is built from 17 residues. V was clipped by 1 base and J by 4 bases; unmatched bases: 5. For the CDR3, the DNA is TGCGCCAGCAGCTTGTCCCGACTAGCGGGAGCCACCGGGGAGCTGTTTTTT. This codes for CASSLSRLAGATGELFF. Using reference TRBV5-1 and TRBJ2-2 for the parts outside the CDR3, the full variable domain is KAGVTQTPRYLIKTRGQQVTLSCSPISGHRSVSWYQQTPGQGLQFLFEYFSETQRNKGNFPGRFSGRQFSNSRSEMNVSTLELGDSALYLCASSLSRLAGATGELFFGEGSRLTVL.

This rearrangement joins TRBV29-1 to TRBJ1-1, with a possible D match to TRBD1 (5 bases). CDR1 and CDR2 (germline): SQVTM, ANQGSEA. The CDR3 runs 13 residues. V was pared by 3 bases and J by 1 base, with 9 bases between. CDR3 DNA: TGCAGCGTTGATAAACAGGAGAACACTGAAGCTTTCTTT. Amino acid sequence: CSVDKQENTEAFF.

The rearrangement joins TRBV30 to TRBJ2-2, with 9 bases fitting TRBD1. The CDR3 is 18 amino acids. Germline CDR1 is GTSNPN and CDR2 is SVGIG (reference sequence). J was trimmed by 6 bases and V by 3 bases; bases with no gene match: 17. The CDR3 DNA is TGTGCCTGGAGCTCACGCCCCCCGGGACAGGGTCTCTCCGGGGAGCTGTTTTTT. Translation gives CAWSSRPPGQGLSGELFF.

The chain joins TRBV29-1 to TRBJ2-5, with 9 positions matching TRBD2. This CDR3 spans 14 amino acids. The germline V gene encodes CDR1 SQVTM and CDR2 ANQGSEA. The junction had 10 bases not matched to a gene; V was cut back by 5 bases and J by 6 bases. DNA of the CDR3: TGCAGCGTTCAAGCGGGAGGACCCTGGCAGACCCAGTACTTC. Its protein product is CSVQAGGPWQTQYF.

The V call is TRBV4-1, the J call TRBJ2-7; D gene unclear. Germline loops: CDR1 MGHRA, CDR2 YSYEKL. Deletions cut 0 bases from V and 4 bases from J, with 7 bases between. The CDR3 totals 13 residues. In DNA, the CDR3 is TGCGCCAGCAGCCAAGAGGAGACTTACGAGCAGTACTTC. It encodes CASSQEETYEQYF.

The CDR3: CASSLAQGNQPQHF. The DNA of the CDR3 is TGTGCCAGCAGTTTGGCCCAGGGGAATCAGCCCCAGCATTTT. The rearrangement joins TRBV27 to TRBJ1-5, with D perhaps TRBD1 (6 bases). Deletions cut 3 bases from V and 4 bases from J, with 10 bases between. The CDR3 totals 14 residues. In germline, CDR1 is MNHEY, CDR2 SMNVEV (reference sequence).

This chain uses TRBV6-1 with TRBJ2-3, with D possibly TRBD2 on 6 matching bases. The CDR3 is 14 amino acids. CDR1 is MNHNS and CDR2 is SASEGT in the germline V gene. Trimming took 3 bases from V and 6 from J, leaving 13 bases between them. The CDR3 DNA is TGTGCCAGCAGTGATGCCCCTGGGAGGGATACGCAGTATTTT. It yields the protein CASSDAPGRDTQYF.